The 7 T cell receptor beta chains in this list originate from one sample, sequenced in a study of blood T cell repertoires in COVID-19. The repertoire was sequenced with immunoSEQ multiplex PCR; TCRdb's copy has only in-frame clones and lacks some. The data show 40,000 to 50,000 clones, around 79% seen once. Sequencing was carried out using peripheral blood. The receptor set was obtained from a man aged 65-85 years with acute or convalescent COVID-19.

The chain employs TRBV30 and TRBJ2-7, with 14 bases that match TRBD2. CDR1 and CDR2 from the germline V gene are GTSNPN and SVGIG (reference sequence). CDR3 length: 14 residues. V gave up 0 bases and J gave up 7 bases; unmatched junction bases: 2. The chain's CDR3 is CAWSVTSGGAEQYF. The CDR3 DNA reads TGTGCCTGGAGTGTGACTAGCGGGGGGGCTGAGCAGTACTTC.

The chain couples TRBV10-3 to TRBJ2-1, with 9 positions matching TRBD2. V lost 5 bases, J lost 4 bases, and 6 bases stayed unmatched. The length of the CDR3 is 15 residues. Germline-derived CDR1 and CDR2 are ENHRY and SYGVKD. The CDR3 is CAISQTSGPYNEQFF. As DNA, the CDR3 is TGTGCCATCAGTCAAACTAGCGGGCCTTACAATGAGCAGTTCTTC.

The chain has TRBV10-2 and TRBJ2-3, with 11 nucleotides matching TRBD2. The V gene's germline CDR1 is WSHSY and CDR2 SAAADI. The CDR3 has 15 amino acids. V dropped 5 bases and J dropped 5; count of bases not matched to a gene: 6. DNA for the CDR3: TGCGCCAGCAGTATAGCGGGAGGGCCCGGAGATACGCAGTATTTT. It is translated as CASSIAGGPGDTQYF.

This clone has a handful of counts. The gene calls are TRBV6-5 and TRBJ1-2; perhaps TRBD1 as D (5 bases). The CDR3 is made up of 12 amino acids. V was trimmed by 4 bases and J by 7 bases, leaving 10 bases between them. In germline, CDR1 is MNHEY, CDR2 SVGAGI. The CDR3 nucleotides read TGTGCCAGCAGTTTGCAGGGCTCTGGCTACACCTTC. Its translation: CASSLQGSGYTF.

J is TRBJ1-5 and V is TRBV28; tentatively, D is TRBD1 (5 bases). This CDR3 comprises 16 residues. The V end was cut by 4 bases, the J end by 4 bases, with 17 bases between. From germline, CDR1 is MDHEN and CDR2 SYDVKM. The CDR3 region has the DNA TGTGCCAGCAGTTCCCCACGGGGGATTGGTAATCAGCCCCAGCATTTT. This encodes CASSSPRGIGNQPQHF.

The chain employs TRBV28 and TRBJ1-1; D unresolved. CDR3 length equals 12 residues. V was trimmed by 4 bases and J by 2 bases, leaving 5 bases between them. Germline V gene lookup returns CDR1 MDHEN and CDR2 SYDVKM. CDR3 DNA: TGTGCCAGCAGTTCCGGTAACACTGAAGCTTTCTTT. It codes for CASSSGNTEAFF.

The chain is built from TRBV27 and TRBJ2-3, with 9 bases identical to TRBD2. Germline V gene data show CDR1 as MNHEY and CDR2 as SMNVEV (reference sequence). CDR3 length equals 18 residues. The V segment lost 1 base and the J segment 0 bases; nucleotides outside the gene matches: 8. The CDR3 DNA reads as TGTGCCAGCAGTTTATTCGGACGGGCGGGAGGGAGCACAGATACGCAGTATTTT. Its translation: CASSLFGRAGGSTDTQYF.